The 2 T cell receptor beta chains listed next were all sequenced from one sample in a study of blood T cells in healthy people across ages. The authors ran a second PCR of about 6 to 11 cycles using a sample-barcoded 5' primer and a J-beta primer mix. Each CDR3 protein gets one entry after TCRdb re-called the 5' RACE reads with MiXCR. The data show about 1,500,000 distinct CDR3 sequences, 35% to 45% seen once. The sequenced sample consisted of blood. The receptors originated from a woman aged 18-29 years in good health.

The chain is built from TRBV6-1 and TRBJ2-1; TRBD2 agrees at 8 bases. CDR1 MNHNS and CDR2 SASEGT come from the germline V gene. With V trimmed by 6 bases and J by 7 bases, 11 bases remained unmatched. The CDR3 runs to 15 residues. The CDR3 DNA follows: TGTGCCAGCAGCTTTTCTACGGGGGGGCAAAATGAGCAGTTCTTC. Its translation: CASSFSTGGQNEQFF.

The CDR3 DNA follows: TGTGCCAGTAATAGCGGGACCTCCAGGGATACGCAGTATTTT. This encodes CASNSGTSRDTQYF. The chain has TRBV7-3 and TRBJ2-3; 8 positions match TRBD2. V shed 9 bases, J shed 6 bases, and the junction held 11 bases outside the gene matches. This CDR3 contains 14 residues. Germline V gene lookup returns CDR1 SGHTA and CDR2 FQGTGA.